This T cell receptor beta chain was sequenced for a study of T cell responses to AZD1222 COVID-19 vaccine. With regard to this clone: No antigen is known for it.

Study results and limitations: Within unmutated variant regions lay the reported targets of nearly half of spike-specific TCRs.

The table came from immunoSEQ multiplex PCR; TCRdb's copy has only in-frame clones and leaves some out. The sample holds some 150,000 clones, approximately 90% seen once. The source of this sequence is an adult who had recovered from COVID-19. The starting material was peripheral blood, obtained after recovery from COVID-19.

The chain's CDR3 is CASSFSSSGIDEQFF. CDR3 nucleotides: TGTGCCAGCAGCTTTAGTTCTAGCGGGATCGATGAGCAGTTCTTC. The chain is built from TRBV11-2 and TRBJ2-1, with 9 positions matching TRBD2. The CDR3 length is 15 residues. Germline values: CDR1 SGHAT, CDR2 FQNNGV. V shed 3 bases and J 8 bases; nucleotides not matched to a gene: 8. The whole variable domain, remainder taken from reference TRBV11-2 and TRBJ2-1, is EAGVAQSPRYKIIEKRQSVAFWCNPISGHATLYWYQQILGQGPKLLIQFQNNGVVDDSQLPKDRFSAERLKGVDSTLKIQPAKLEDSAVYLCASSFSSSGIDEQFFGPGTRLTVL.